This paragraph covers one T cell receptor beta chain sequence. Its cognate antigen is unknown. The CDR3 has 14 amino acids. Trimming at V came to 2 bases and at J to 7 bases, leaving 8 bases not matched to a gene. Germline V gene data show CDR1 as MNHEY and CDR2 as SMNVEV (reference sequence). This specimen comes from a study of T cell repertoires in aging, cancer and after chemotherapy. Whole-study findings and limits: Compared with age-matched healthy donors, untreated hematological or solid cancer patients showed higher blood TCR clonality.

Rearranged V-D-J TRB sequences were amplified with a mixed TRB-A/B primer pool. TCRdb recomputed calls from the multiplex PCR reads with MiXCR, one row per CDR3 protein. The sample has about 5,300 distinct CDR3 sequences, about a quarter seen once; the top ten hold roughly 32%. Peripheral blood genomic DNA, not sorted cells or RNA, was the template. The clonotype originates from a human donor with a solid tumor. Sequenced input: blood. V gene TRBV27 combines with J gene TRBJ2-7, with 7 bases matching TRBD1. The CDR3: CASSLVQGLGEQYF. In DNA, the CDR3 is TGTGCCAGCAGTTTAGTACAGGGGTTAGGGGAGCAGTACTTC.